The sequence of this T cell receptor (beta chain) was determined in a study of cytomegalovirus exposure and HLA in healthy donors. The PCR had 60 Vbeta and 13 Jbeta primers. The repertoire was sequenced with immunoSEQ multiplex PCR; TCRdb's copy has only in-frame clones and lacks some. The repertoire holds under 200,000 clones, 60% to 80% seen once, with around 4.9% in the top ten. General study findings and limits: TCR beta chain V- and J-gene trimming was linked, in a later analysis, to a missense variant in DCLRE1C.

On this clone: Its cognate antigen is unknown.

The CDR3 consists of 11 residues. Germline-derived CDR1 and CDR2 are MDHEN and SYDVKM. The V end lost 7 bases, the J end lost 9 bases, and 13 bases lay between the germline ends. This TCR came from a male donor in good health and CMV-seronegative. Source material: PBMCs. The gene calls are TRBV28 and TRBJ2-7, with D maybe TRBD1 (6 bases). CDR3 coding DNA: TGTGCCAGCAATTCAGGGGTGGGGCAGTACTTC. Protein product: CASNSGVGQYF.